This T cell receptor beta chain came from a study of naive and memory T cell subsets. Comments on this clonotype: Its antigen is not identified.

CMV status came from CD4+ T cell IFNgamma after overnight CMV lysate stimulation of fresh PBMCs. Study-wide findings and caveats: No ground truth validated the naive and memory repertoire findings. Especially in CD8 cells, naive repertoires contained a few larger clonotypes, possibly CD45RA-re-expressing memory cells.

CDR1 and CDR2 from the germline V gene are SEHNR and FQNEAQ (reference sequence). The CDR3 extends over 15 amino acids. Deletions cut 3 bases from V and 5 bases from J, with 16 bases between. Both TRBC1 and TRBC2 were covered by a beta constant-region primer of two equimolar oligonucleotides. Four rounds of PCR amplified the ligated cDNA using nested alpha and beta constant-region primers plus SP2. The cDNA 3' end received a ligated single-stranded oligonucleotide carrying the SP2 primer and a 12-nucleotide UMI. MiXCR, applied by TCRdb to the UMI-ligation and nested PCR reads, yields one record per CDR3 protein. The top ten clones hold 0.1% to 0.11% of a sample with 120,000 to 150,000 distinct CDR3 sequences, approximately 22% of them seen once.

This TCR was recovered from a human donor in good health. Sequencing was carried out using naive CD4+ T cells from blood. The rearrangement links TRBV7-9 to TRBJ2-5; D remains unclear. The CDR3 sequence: CASSFPARGLETQYF. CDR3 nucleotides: TGTGCCAGCAGCTTCCCCGCTCGCGGCTTGGAGACCCAGTACTTC.